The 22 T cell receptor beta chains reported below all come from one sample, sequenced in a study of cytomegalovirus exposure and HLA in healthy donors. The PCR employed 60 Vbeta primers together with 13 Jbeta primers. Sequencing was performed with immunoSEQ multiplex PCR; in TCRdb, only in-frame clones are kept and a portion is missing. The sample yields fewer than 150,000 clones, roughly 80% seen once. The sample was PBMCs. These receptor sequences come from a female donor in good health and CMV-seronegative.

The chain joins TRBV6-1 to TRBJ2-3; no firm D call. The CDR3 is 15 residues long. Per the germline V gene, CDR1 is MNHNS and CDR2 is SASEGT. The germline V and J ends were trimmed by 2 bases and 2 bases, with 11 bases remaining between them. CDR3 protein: CASSESLRNTDTQYF. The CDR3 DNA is TGTGCCAGCAGTGAATCCTTGCGGAACACAGATACGCAGTATTTT.

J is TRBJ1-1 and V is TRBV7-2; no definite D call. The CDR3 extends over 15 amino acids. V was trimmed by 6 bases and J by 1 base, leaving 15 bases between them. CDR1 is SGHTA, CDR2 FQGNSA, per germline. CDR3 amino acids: CASSQSGQWNTEAFF. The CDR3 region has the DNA TGTGCCAGCAGTCAAAGCGGGCAGTGGAACACTGAAGCTTTCTTT.

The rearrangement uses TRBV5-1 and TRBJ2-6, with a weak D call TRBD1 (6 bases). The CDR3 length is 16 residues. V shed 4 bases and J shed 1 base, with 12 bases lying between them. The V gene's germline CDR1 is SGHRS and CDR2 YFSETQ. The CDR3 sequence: CASSVDTGSGANVLTF. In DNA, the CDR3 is TGCGCCAGCAGCGTGGACACAGGGTCTGGGGCCAACGTCCTGACTTTC.

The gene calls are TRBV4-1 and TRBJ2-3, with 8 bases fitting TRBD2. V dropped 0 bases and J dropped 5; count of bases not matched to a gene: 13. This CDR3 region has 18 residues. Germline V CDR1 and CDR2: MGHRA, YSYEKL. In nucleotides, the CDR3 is TGCGCCAGCAGCCAAGAAAGGTCCAGCGGGAGTAGGAGAGATACGCAGTATTTT. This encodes CASSQERSSGSRRDTQYF.

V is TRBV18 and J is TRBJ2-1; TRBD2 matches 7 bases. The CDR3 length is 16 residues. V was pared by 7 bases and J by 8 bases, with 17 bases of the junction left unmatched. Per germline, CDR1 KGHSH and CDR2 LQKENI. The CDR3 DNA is TGTGCCAGCTTACTCTCTGGCGGGAGTTGGGTAGATGAGCAGTTCTTC. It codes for CASLLSGGSWVDEQFF. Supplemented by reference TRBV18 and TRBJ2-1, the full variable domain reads NAGVMQNPRHLVRRRGQEARLRCSPMKGHSHVYWYRQLPEEGLKFMVYLQKENIIDESGMPKERFSAEFPKEGPSILRIQQVVRGDSAAYFCASLLSGGSWVDEQFFGPGTRLTVL.

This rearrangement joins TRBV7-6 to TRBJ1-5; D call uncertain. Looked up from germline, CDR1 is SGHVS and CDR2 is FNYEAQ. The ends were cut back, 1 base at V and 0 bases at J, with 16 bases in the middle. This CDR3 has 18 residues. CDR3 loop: CASSLGSSSSHSNQPQHF. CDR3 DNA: TGTGCCAGCAGCTTAGGATCCAGTTCCTCCCATAGCAATCAGCCCCAGCATTTT.

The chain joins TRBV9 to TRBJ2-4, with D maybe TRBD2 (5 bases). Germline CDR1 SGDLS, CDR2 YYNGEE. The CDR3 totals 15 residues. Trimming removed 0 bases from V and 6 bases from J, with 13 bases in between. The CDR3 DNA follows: TGTGCCAGCAGCGTAGATGGGGAAGAGGGAAACATTCAGTACTTC. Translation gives CASSVDGEEGNIQYF.

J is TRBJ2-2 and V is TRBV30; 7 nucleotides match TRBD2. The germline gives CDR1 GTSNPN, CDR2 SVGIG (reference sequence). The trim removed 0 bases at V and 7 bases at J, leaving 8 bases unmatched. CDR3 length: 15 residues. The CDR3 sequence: CAWSVLSSGGGELFF. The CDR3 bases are TGTGCCTGGAGTGTATTGTCTAGCGGTGGCGGGGAGCTGTTTTTT.

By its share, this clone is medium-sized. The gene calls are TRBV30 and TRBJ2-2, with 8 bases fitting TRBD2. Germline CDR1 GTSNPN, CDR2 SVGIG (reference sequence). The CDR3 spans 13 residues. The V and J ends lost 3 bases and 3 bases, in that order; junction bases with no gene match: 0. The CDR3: CAWSGRDTGELFF. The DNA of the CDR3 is TGTGCCTGGAGCGGGAGGGACACCGGGGAGCTGTTTTTT.

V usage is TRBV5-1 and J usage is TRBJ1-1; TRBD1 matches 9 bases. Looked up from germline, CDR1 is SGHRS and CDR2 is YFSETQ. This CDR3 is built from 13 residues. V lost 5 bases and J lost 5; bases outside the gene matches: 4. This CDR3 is CASRFGQGTEAFF. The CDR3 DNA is TGCGCCAGCAGGTTTGGACAGGGGACTGAAGCTTTCTTT.

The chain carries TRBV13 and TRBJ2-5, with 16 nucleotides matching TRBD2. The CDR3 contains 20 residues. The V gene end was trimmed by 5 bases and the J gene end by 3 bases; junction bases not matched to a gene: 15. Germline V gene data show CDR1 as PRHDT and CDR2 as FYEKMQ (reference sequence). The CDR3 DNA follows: TGTGCCAGCAGCCTCGCCCCGGGACTAGCGGGAGGGCCCGGGGAAGAGACCCAGTACTTC. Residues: CASSLAPGLAGGPGEETQYF. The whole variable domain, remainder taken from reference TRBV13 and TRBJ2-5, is AAGVIQSPRHLIKEKRETATLKCYPIPRHDTVYWYQQGPGQDPQFLISFYEKMQSDKGSIPDRFSAQQFSDYHSELNMSSLELGDSALYFCASSLAPGLAGGPGEETQYFGPGTRLLVL.

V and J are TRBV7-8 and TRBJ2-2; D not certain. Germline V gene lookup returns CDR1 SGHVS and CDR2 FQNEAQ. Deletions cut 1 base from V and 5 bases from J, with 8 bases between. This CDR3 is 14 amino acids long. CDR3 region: CASSLEYGTGELFF. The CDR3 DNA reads TGTGCCAGCAGCTTAGAATACGGGACCGGGGAGCTGTTTTTT.

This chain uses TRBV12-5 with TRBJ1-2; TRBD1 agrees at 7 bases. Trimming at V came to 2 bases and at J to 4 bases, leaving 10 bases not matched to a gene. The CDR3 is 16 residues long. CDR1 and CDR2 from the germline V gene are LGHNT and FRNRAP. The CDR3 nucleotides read TGTGCTAGTGGTTTGACCCGAGGGGGCGTCACCTATGGCTACACCTTC. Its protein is CASGLTRGGVTYGYTF.

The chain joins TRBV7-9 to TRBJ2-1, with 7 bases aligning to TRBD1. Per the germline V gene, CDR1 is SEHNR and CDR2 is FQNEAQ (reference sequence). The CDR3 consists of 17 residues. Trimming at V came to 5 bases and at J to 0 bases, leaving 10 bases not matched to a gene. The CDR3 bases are TGTGCCAGCAGCCCACCCTCGACAGGGCTCTCCTACAATGAGCAGTTCTTC. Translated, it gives CASSPPSTGLSYNEQFF.

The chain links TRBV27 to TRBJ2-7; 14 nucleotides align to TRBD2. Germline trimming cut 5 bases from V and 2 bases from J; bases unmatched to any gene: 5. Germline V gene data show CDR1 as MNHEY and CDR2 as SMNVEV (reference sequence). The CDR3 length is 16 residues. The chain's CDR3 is CASSMGLAGAPYEQYF. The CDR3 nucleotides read TGTGCCAGCAGTATGGGACTAGCGGGAGCTCCCTACGAGCAGTACTTC.

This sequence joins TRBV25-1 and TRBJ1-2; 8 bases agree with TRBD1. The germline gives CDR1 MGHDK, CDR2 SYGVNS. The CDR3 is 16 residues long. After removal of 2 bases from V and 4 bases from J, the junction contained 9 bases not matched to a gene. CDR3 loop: CASSEPSGQVAYGYTF. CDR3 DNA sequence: TGTGCCAGCAGTGAACCCTCGGGACAGGTGGCCTATGGCTACACCTTC.

The CDR3 DNA reads TGTGCCAGCAGTGAACGGGCGGGAGCTTCCTACAATGAGCAGTTCTTC. Its translation is CASSERAGASYNEQFF. This chain uses TRBV6-1 with TRBJ2-1; 7 bases align to TRBD2. CDR3 size: 16 residues. V shed 2 bases and J 1 base; nucleotides not matched to a gene: 5. Germline loops: CDR1 MNHNS, CDR2 SASEGT.

CDR3 in DNA: TGTGCCAGCAGTGGGGACAGGGGCGGAGCTTTCTTT. Translated: CASSGDRGGAFF. The rearrangement joins TRBV6-1 to TRBJ1-1; 10 bases are a match to TRBD1. The V gene end was trimmed by 4 bases and the J gene end by 10 bases; junction bases not matched to a gene: 3. The V gene's germline CDR1 is MNHNS and CDR2 SASEGT. There are 12 residues in the CDR3.

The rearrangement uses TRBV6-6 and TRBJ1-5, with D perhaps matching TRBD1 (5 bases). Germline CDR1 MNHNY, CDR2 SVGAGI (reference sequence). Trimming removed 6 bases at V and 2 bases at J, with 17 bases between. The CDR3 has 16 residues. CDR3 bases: TGTGCCAGCAGAACCCAAGGCGGGGCGGGCAATCAGCCCCAGCATTTT. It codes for CASRTQGGAGNQPQHF.

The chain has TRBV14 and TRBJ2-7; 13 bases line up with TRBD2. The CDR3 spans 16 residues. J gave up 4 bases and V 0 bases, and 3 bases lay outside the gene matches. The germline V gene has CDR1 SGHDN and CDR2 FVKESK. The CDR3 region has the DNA TGTGCCAGCAGCCAAGATTGGACTAGCGGGAGATACGAGCAGTACTTC. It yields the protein CASSQDWTSGRYEQYF. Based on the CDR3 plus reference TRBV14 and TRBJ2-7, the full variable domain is EAGVTQFPSHSVIEKGQTVTLRCDPISGHDNLYWYRRVMGKEIKFLLHFVKESKQDESGMPNNRFLAERTGGTYSTLKVQPAELEDSGVYFCASSQDWTSGRYEQYFGPGTRLTVT.

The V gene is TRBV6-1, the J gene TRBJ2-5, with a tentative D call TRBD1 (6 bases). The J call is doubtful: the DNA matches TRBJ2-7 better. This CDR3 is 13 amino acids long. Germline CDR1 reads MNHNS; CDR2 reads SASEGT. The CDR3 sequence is CATGRTVSYEQYF. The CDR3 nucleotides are TGTGCCACCGGTCGGACAGTTTCCTACGAGCAGTACTTC.

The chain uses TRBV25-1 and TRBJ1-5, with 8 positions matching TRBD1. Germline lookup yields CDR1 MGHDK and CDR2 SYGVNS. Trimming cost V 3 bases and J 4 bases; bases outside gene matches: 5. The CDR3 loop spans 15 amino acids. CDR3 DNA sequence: TGTGCCAGCAGTGATGACAGGGGTGATAATCAGCCCCAGCATTTT. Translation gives CASSDDRGDNQPQHF.